This T cell receptor (beta chain) was profiled in a study of OX40 agonist ivuxolimab in advanced cancers. Notes on the study in general: CD4+ and CD8+ T cells in blood underwent clonal expansion by week 6 at 0.1 to 3.0 mg/kg.

With regard to this clone: Its antigen remains unknown.

Data came from immunoSEQ multiplex PCR; TCRdb stores just in-frame clones and leaves some out. The table has 50,000 or so clones, 80% to 90% seen once. This CDR3 region has 14 residues. Unmatched junction bases numbered 5, after V lost 7 bases and J lost 4 bases. The germline gives CDR1 SNHLY, CDR2 FYNNEI. The source material was CD4+ or CD8+ T cells sorted from blood, sampled in a trial of the OX40 agonist ivuxolimab. The sequence was obtained from an adult with an advanced solid tumor such as melanoma, head and neck, liver or kidney cancer. The chain employs TRBV2 and TRBJ2-1; 9 nucleotides match TRBD1. Here the CDR3 reads CASTRDREYNEQFF. The DNA for the CDR3 is TGTGCCAGCACACGGGACAGGGAATACAATGAGCAGTTCTTC.